In this sample, the clone carrying this T cell receptor (beta chain) turned up a few times. Its target is unknown. TCRdb fed the multiplex PCR reads into MiXCR, producing one record per CDR3 protein. Of 100,000 to 150,000 distinct CDR3 sequences in the sample, just under 20% were seen once. The data originate from a study of breast tumors, draining lymph nodes, adjacent tissues. Findings and limits, study-wide: Luminal-like breast cancer showed significantly greater tumor-nontumor repertoire similarity than basal-like breast cancer did. Tumor repertoires ranked between lymph nodes and nontumor tissue in diversity, with V and J gene preferences. Tumor T cell lymph node origin was a supported hypothesis, not proven.

The lymph nodes were axillary draining lymph nodes from breast cancer patients. After removal of 4 bases from V and 8 bases from J, the junction contained 9 bases not matched to a gene. The CDR3 covers 14 residues. Germline lookup yields CDR1 SGHNT and CDR2 YYREEE (reference sequence). Sequencing was performed on axillary lymph node tissue. The chain employs TRBV5-4 and TRBJ2-1, with 7 bases aligning to TRBD2. The TCR was taken from a female donor with breast cancer. Some clones in this sample may be carry-over from other donors' samples. Here the CDR3 reads CASSPPGGRDEQFF. CDR3 nucleotide sequence: TGTGCCAGCAGCCCGCCGGGGGGTAGGGATGAGCAGTTCTTC. Filled out from reference TRBV5-4 and TRBJ2-1, the complete variable domain reads ETGVTQSPTHLIKTRGQQVTLRCSSQSGHNTVSWYQQALGQGPQFIFQYYREEENGRGNFPPRFSGLQFPNYSSELNVNALELDDSALYLCASSPPGGRDEQFFGPGTRLTVL.